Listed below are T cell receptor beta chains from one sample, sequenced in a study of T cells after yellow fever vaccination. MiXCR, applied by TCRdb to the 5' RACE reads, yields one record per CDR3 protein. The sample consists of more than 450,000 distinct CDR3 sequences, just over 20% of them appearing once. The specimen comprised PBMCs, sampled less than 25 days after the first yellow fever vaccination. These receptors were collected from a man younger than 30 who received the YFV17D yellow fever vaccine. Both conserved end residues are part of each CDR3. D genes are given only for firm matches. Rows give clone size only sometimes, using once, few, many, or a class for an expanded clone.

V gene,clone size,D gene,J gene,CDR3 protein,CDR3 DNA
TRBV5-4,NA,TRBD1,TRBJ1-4,CASSHVGLTGAREKLFF,TGTGCCAGCAGCCACGTTGGGTTGACAGGGGCCCGTGAAAAACTGTTTTTT
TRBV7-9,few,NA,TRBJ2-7,CASSSLGPVGDF,TGTGCCAGCAGCTCCCTTGGACCCGTCGGGGACTTC
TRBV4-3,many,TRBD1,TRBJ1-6,CASSQFTGDSPLHF,TGCGCCAGCAGCCAATTTACAGGGGATTCACCCCTCCACTTT
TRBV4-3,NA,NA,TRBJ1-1,CASSPVAGQGENTEAFF,TGCGCCAGCAGCCCCGTCGCGGGGCAGGGTGAGAACACTGAAGCTTTCTTT
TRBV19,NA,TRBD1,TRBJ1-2,CASSIWTGGNYGYTF,TGTGCCAGTAGTATCTGGACAGGGGGCAACTATGGCTACACCTTC
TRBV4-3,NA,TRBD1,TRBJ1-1,CASSRPQGFGVTEAFF,TGCGCCAGCAGCCGACCACAGGGGTTCGGGGTCACTGAAGCTTTCTTT
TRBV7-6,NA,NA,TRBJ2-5,CASSYFSSSQETQYF,TGTGCCAGCAGCTACTTTTCATCCTCTCAAGAGACCCAGTACTTC
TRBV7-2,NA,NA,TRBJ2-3,CASSRLYTQYF,TGTGCCAGCAGCCGACTTTATACGCAGTATTTT
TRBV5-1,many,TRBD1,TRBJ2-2,CASSNRDRDANTGELFF,TGCGCCAGCAGCAACCGGGACAGGGATGCGAACACCGGGGAGCTGTTTTTT
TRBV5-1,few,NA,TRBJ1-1,CASSSIEETEAFF,TGCGCCAGCAGCTCAATCGAAGAGACTGAAGCTTTCTTT
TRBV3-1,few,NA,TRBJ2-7,CASSQDKRGLLSYEQYF,TGTGCCAGCAGCCAAGATAAGAGAGGCCTTCTCTCCTACGAGCAGTACTTC
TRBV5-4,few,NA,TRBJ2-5,CASSLGSRTQYF,TGTGCCAGCAGCTTGGGGTCCAGAACCCAGTACTTC
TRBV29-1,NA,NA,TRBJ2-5,CSVARETQYF,TGCAGCGTTGCCCGAGAGACCCAGTACTTC
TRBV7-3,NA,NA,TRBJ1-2,CASSLQGSANYGYTF,TGTGCCAGCAGCCTACAGGGCAGTGCTAACTATGGCTACACCTTC
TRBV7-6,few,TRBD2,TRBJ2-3,CASSLVASGATDTQYF,TGTGCCAGCAGCTTAGTGGCTAGCGGGGCCACAGATACGCAGTATTTT
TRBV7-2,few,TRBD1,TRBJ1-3,CASSLQSLTGAGNTIYF,TGTGCCAGCAGTTTACAATCTCTCACAGGGGCTGGAAACACCATATATTTT
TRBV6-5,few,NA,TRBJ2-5,CASGGAPETQYF,TGTGCCAGCGGGGGGGCTCCAGAGACCCAGTACTTC
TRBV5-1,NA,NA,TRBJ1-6,CASSFGSGRFSPLHF,TGCGCCAGCAGTTTTGGGTCAGGGAGGTTTTCACCCCTCCACTTT
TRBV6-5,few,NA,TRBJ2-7,CASSYSRISISHEQYF,TGTGCCAGCAGTTACTCGAGGATCTCAATCTCCCACGAGCAGTACTTC
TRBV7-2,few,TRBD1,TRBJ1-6,CASRWTGANSPLHF,TGTGCCAGCAGATGGACAGGGGCAAATTCACCCCTCCACTTT
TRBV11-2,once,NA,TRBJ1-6,CASRSTVKALHF,TGTGCCAGCAGGTCGACAGTAAAGGCCCTCCACTTT
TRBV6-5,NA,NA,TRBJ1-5,CASSLLLGNQPQHF,TGTGCCAGCAGCCTCTTATTGGGGAATCAGCCCCAGCATTTT
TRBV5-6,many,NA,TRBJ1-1,CASSLGGPEAFF,TGTGCCAGCAGCTTGGGGGGGCCTGAAGCTTTCTTT
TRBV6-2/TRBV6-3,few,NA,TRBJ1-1,CASIRTQVRDQGTEAFF,TGTGCCAGCATCCGAACTCAAGTCCGGGACCAAGGGACTGAAGCTTTCTTT
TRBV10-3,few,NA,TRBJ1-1,CAISRQGLMNTEAFF,TGTGCCATCAGTCGGCAGGGGTTGATGAACACTGAAGCTTTCTTT
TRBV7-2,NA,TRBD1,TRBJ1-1,CASSTVLGQANTEAFF,TGTGCCAGCAGCACCGTGCTGGGACAGGCTAACACTGAAGCTTTCTTT
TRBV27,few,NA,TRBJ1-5,CASSRWGAGNQPQHF,TGTGCCAGCAGTCGGTGGGGGGCTGGCAATCAGCCCCAGCATTTT
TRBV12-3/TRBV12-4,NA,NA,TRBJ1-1,CASSGFDTEAFF,TGTGCCAGCAGCGGATTTGACACTGAAGCTTTCTTT
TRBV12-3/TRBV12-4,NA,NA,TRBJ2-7,CASSPPGSVYEQYF,TGTGCCAGCAGTCCTCCCGGGTCCGTGTACGAGCAGTACTTC
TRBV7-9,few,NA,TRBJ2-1,CASSYYGEQFF,TGTGCCAGCAGTTATTATGGTGAGCAGTTCTTC
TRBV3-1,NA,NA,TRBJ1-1,CASSLYEATEAFF,TGTGCCAGCAGCCTGTATGAAGCCACTGAAGCTTTCTTT
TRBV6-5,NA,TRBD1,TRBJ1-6,CASSYWGGQNSPLHF,TGTGCCAGCAGTTACTGGGGGGGACAGAATTCACCCCTCCACTTT
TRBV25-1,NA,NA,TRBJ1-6,CASGQQPGSPLHF,TGTGCCAGCGGACAACAACCGGGGTCACCCCTCCACTTT
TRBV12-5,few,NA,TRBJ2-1,CASGGLAYNEQFF,TGTGCTAGCGGGGGGCTAGCCTACAATGAGCAGTTCTTC
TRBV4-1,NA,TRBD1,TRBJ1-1,CASSQTGGETEAFF,TGCGCCAGCAGCCAGACAGGGGGGGAGACTGAAGCTTTCTTT
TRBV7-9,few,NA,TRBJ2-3,CASGRSSTDTQYF,TGTGCCAGCGGTCGTTCTAGCACAGATACGCAGTATTTT
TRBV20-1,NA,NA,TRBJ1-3,CSASALQGHGNTIYF,TGCAGTGCTAGTGCGCTCCAGGGGCACGGAAACACCATATATTTT
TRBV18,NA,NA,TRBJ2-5,CASSPLQGFIQTQYF,TGTGCCAGCTCACCGCTACAGGGATTCATTCAGACCCAGTACTTC
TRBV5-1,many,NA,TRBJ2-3,CASSQLRGGGTDTQYF,TGCGCCAGCAGCCAGCTACGGGGCGGGGGCACAGATACGCAGTATTTT
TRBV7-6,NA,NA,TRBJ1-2,CASSLDDGPYGYTF,TGTGCCAGCAGCTTAGACGACGGGCCCTATGGCTACACCTTC
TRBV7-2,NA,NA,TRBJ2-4,CASSPSRGWDIQYF,TGTGCCAGCAGCCCTAGTCGGGGTTGGGACATTCAGTACTTC
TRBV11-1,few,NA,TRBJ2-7,CASSPRTSGKGNYEQYF,TGTGCCAGCAGCCCACGTACGTCAGGGAAGGGGAACTACGAGCAGTACTTC
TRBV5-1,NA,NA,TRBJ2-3,CASRPDGDTQYF,TGCGCCAGCAGACCGGACGGGGATACGCAGTATTTT
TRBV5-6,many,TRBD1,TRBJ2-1,CASSGTGSEQFF,TGTGCCAGCAGCGGGACAGGGAGTGAGCAGTTCTTC
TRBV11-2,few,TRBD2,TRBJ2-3,CASSFRLAGVSDTQYF,TGTGCCAGCAGCTTCCGACTAGCGGGGGTCTCAGATACGCAGTATTTT
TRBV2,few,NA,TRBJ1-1,CASSEIGQLNTEAFF,TGTGCCAGCAGTGAAATAGGACAGCTGAACACTGAAGCTTTCTTT
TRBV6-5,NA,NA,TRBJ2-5,CASSYKRTQETQYF,TGTGCCAGCAGTTACAAACGGACCCAAGAGACCCAGTACTTC
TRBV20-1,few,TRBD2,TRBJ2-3,CSARDRTSGAYTQYF,TGCAGTGCTAGAGATCGGACTAGCGGGGCGTATACGCAGTATTTT
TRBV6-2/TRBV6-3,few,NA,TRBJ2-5,CASSYSKWGLVDSRYQETQYF,TGTGCCAGCAGTTACTCGAAGTGGGGATTGGTTGACAGCAGGTACCAAGAGACCCAGTACTTC
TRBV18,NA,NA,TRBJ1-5,CASSENLNQPQHF,TGTGCCAGCTCAGAGAACCTTAATCAGCCCCAGCATTTT
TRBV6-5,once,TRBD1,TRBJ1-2,CASATGIYGYTF,TGTGCCAGCGCGACAGGGATCTATGGCTACACCTTC
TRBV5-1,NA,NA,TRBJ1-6,CASSLAPDSPLHF,TGCGCCAGCAGCTTGGCTCCAGACTCACCCCTCCACTTT
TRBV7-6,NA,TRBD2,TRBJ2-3,CASSLAPLPSTSGGAKDTQYF,TGTGCCAGCAGCTTAGCCCCTCTACCTTCGACTAGCGGGGGGGCGAAGGATACGCAGTATTTT
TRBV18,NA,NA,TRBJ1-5,CASSTGFNQPQHF,TGTGCCAGCTCAACAGGGTTCAATCAGCCCCAGCATTTT
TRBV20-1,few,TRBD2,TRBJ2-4,CSATTSSKNIQYF,TGCAGTGCGACGACTAGCTCCAAAAACATTCAGTACTTC
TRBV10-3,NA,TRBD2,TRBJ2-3,CAIESGGTDTQYF,TGTGCCATCGAGAGCGGGGGCACAGATACGCAGTATTTT
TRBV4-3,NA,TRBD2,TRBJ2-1,CASSPDASGGGSYNEQFF,TGCGCCAGCAGCCCTGATGCCAGCGGGGGGGGATCCTACAATGAGCAGTTCTTC
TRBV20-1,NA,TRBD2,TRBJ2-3,CSQLAGGDTQYF,TGCAGTCAACTAGCGGGGGGGGATACGCAGTATTTT
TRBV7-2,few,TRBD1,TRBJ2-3,CASSFLDRGPADTQYF,TGTGCCAGCAGCTTCTTGGACAGGGGCCCAGCAGATACGCAGTATTTT